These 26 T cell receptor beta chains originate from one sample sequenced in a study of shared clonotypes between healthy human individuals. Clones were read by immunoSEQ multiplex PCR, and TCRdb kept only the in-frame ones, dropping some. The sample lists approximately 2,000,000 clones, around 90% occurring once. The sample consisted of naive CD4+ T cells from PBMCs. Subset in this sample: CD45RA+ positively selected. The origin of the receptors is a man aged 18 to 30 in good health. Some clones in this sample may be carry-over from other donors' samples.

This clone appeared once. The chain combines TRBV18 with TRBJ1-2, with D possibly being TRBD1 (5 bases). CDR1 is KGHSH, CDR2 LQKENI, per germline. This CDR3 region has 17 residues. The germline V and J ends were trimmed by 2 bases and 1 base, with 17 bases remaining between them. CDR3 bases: TGTGCCAGCTCACCAAGGCTTGACAGCAGGTTTAACTATGGCTACACCTTC. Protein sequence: CASSPRLDSRFNYGYTF. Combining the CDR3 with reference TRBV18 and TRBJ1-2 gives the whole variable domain NAGVMQNPRHLVRRRGQEARLRCSPMKGHSHVYWYRQLPEEGLKFMVYLQKENIIDESGMPKERFSAEFPKEGPSILRIQQVVRGDSAAYFCASSPRLDSRFNYGYTFGSGTRLTVV.

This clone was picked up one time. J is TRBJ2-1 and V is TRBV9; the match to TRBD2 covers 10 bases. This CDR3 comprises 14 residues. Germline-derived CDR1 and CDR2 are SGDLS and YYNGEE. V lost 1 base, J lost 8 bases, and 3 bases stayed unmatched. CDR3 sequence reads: CASSVRLAGDEQFF. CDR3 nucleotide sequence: TGTGCCAGCAGCGTACGGCTAGCGGGAGATGAGCAGTTCTTC.

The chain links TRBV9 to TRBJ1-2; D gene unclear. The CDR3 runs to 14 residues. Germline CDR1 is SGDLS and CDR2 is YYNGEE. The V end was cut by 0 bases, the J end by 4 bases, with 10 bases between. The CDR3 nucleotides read TGTGCCAGCAGCGTAGCTCAGGAATCCTATGGCTACACCTTC. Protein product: CASSVAQESYGYTF.

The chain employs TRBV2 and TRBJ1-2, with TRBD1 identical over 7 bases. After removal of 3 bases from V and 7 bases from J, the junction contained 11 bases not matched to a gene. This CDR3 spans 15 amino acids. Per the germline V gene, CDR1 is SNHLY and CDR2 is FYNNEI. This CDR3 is CASSELGRGAGGYTF. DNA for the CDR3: TGTGCCAGCAGTGAGCTTGGCAGGGGGGCCGGTGGCTACACCTTC.

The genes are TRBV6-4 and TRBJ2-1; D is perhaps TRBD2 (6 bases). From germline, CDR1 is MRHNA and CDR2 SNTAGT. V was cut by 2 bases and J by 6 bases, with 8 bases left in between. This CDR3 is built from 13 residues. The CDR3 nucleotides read TGTGCCAGCAGTGACAAGACTAGCAATGAGCAGTTCTTC. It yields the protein CASSDKTSNEQFF.

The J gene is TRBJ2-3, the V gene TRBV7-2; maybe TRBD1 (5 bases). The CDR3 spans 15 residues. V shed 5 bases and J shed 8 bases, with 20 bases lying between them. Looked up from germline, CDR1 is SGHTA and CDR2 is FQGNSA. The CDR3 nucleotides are TGTGCCAGCAGCCTACGGGCCTGGGGCTCCGCTACGCAGTATTTT. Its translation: CASSLRAWGSATQYF. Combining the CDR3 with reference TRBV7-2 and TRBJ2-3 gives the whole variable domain GAGVSQSPSNKVTEKGKDVELRCDPISGHTALYWYRQSLGQGLEFLIYFQGNSAPDKSGLPSDRFSAERTGGSVSTLTIQRTQQEDSAVYLCASSLRAWGSATQYFGPGTRLTVL.

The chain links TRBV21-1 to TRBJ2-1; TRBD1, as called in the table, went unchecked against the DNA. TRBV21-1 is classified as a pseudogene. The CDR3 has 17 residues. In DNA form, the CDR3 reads TGTGCCAGCAGCAAAGAAAGGGACAGAAAAAATTACAATGAGCAGTTCTTC. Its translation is CASSKERDRKNYNEQFF.

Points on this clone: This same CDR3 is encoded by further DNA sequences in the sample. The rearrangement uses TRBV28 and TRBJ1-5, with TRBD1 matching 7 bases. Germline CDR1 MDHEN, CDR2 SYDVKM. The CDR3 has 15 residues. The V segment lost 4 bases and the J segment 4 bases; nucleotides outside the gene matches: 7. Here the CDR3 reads CASSSPGQTNQPQHF. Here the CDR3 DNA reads TGTGCCAGCAGTTCGCCGGGACAGACTAATCAGCCCCAGCATTTT.

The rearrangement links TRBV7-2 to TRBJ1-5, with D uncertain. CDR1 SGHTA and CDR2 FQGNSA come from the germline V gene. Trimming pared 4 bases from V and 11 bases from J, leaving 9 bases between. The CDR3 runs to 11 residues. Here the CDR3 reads CASSSGLAQHF. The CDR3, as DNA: TGTGCCAGCAGCTCCGGGCTGGCCCAGCATTTT.

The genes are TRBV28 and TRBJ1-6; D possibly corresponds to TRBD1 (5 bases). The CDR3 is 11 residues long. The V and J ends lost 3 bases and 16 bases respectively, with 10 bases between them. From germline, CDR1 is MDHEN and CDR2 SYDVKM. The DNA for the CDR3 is TGTGCCAGCAGTTTGATGGACAAACTCCACTTT. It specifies CASSLMDKLHF.

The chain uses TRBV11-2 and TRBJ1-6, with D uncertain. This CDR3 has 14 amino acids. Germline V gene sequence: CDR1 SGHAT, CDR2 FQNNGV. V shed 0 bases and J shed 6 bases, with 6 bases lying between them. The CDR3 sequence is CASSLEGPNSPLHF. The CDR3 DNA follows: TGTGCCAGCAGCTTAGAAGGGCCTAATTCACCCCTCCACTTT.

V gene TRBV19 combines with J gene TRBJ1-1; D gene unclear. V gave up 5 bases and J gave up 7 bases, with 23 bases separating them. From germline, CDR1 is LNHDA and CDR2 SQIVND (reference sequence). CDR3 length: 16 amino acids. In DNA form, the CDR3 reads TGTGCCAGTAGTTTCAGTCTTGCAGCGGAAAGCGGTGAAGCTTTCTTT. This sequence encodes CASSFSLAAESGEAFF.

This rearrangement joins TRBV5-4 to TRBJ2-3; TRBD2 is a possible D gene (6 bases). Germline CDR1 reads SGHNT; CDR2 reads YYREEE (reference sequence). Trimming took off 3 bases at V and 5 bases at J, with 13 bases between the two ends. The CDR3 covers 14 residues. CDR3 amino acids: CASSSRLEGDTQYF. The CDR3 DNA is TGTGCCAGCAGCTCCCGACTGGAGGGAGATACGCAGTATTTT.

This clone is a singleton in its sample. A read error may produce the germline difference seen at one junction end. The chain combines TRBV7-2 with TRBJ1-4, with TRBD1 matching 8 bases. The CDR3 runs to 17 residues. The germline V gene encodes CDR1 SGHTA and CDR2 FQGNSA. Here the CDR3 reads CASSLGQGAPTDEKLFF. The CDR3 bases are TGTGCCAGCAGCTTAGGCCAGGGGGCCCCAACTGATGAAAAACTGTTTTTT.

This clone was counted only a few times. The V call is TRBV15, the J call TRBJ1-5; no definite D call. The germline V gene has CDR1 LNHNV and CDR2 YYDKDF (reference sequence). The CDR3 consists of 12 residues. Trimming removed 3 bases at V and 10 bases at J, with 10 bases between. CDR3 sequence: CATSSPPSPQHF. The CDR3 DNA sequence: TGTGCCACCAGCAGTCCCCCGAGTCCCCAGCATTTT.

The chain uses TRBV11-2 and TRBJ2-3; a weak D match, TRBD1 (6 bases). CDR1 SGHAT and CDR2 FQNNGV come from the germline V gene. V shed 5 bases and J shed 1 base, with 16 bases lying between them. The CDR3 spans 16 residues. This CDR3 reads CASSTGPSWGTDTQYF. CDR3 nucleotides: TGTGCCAGCAGCACAGGGCCCTCCTGGGGCACAGATACGCAGTATTTT.

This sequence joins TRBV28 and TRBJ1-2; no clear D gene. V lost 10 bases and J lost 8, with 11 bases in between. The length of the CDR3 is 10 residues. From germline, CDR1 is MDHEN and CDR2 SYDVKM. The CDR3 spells CATHLQGYTF. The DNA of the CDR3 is TGTGCCACCCATCTTCAAGGCTACACCTTC.

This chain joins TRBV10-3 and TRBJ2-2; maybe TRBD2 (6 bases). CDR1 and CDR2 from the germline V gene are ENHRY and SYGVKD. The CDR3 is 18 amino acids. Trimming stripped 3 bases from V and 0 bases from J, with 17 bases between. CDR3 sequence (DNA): TGTGCCATCAGTGATGGCAGGAGGGGATTTACGAACACCGGGGAGCTGTTTTTT. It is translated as CAISDGRRGFTNTGELFF.

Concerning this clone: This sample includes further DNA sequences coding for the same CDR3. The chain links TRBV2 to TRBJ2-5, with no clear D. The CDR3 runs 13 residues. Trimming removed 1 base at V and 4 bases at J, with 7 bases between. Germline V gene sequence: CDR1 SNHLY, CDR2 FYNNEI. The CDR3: CASSEGGGETQYF. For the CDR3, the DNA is TGTGCCAGCAGTGAAGGAGGTGGAGAGACCCAGTACTTC.

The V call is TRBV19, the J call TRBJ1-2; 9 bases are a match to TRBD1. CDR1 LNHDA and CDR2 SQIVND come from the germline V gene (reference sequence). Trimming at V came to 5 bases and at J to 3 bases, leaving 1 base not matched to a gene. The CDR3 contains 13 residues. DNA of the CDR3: TGTGCCAGTAGTCGACAGGGGGACTATGGCTACACCTTC. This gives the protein CASSRQGDYGYTF.

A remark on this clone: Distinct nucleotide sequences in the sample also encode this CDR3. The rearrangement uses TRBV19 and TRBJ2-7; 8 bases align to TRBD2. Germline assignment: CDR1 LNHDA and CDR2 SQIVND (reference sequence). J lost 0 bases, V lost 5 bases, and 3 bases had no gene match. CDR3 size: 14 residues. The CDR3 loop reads CASSLSGSSYEQYF. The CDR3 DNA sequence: TGTGCCAGTAGTTTGAGCGGGAGCTCCTACGAGCAGTACTTC.

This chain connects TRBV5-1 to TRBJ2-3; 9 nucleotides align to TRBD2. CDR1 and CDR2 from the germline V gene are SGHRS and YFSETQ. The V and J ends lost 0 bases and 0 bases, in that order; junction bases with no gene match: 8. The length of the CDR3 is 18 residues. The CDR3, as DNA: TGCGCCAGCAGCTTGGGGATTGGGGGACTAGCTAGCACAGATACGCAGTATTTT. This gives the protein CASSLGIGGLASTDTQYF.

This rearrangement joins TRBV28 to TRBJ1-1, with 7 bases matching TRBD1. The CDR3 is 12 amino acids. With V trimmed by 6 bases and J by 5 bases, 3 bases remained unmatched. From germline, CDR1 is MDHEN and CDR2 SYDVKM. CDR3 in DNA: TGTGCCAGCAGGACAGGGAGGACTGAAGCTTTCTTT. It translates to CASRTGRTEAFF. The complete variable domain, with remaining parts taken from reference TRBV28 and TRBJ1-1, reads DVKVTQSSRYLVKRTGEKVFLECVQDMDHENMFWYRQDPGLGLRLIYFSYDVKMKEKGDIPEGYSVSREKKERFSLILESASTNQTSMYLCASRTGRTEAFFGQGTRLTVV.

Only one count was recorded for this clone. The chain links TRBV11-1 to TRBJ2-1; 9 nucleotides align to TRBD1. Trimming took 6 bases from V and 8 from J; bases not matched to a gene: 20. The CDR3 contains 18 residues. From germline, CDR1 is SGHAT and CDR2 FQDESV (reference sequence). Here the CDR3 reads CASRYNDLTGQGSYEQFF. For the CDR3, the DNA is TGTGCCAGCAGATATAATGACCTTACGGGACAGGGATCGTATGAGCAGTTCTTC. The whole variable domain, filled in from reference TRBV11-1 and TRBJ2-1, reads EAEVAQSPRYKITEKSQAVAFWCDPISGHATLYWYRQILGQGPELLVQFQDESVVDDSQLPKDRFSAERLKGVDSTLKIQPAELGDSAMYLCASRYNDLTGQGSYEQFFGPGTRLTVL.

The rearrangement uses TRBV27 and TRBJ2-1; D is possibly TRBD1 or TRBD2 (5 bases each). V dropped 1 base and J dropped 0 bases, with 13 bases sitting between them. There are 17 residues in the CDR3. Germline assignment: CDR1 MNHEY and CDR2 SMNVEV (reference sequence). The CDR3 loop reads CASSLYPGPSSYNEQFF. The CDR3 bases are TGTGCCAGCAGTTTATACCCGGGACCGAGCTCCTACAATGAGCAGTTCTTC.

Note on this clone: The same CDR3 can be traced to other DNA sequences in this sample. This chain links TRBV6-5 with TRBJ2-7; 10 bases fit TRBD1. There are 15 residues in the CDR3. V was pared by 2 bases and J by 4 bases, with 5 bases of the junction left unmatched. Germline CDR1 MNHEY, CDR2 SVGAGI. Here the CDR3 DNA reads TGTGCCAGCAGTTACCGAGACAGGGGGCTTTACGAGCAGTACTTC. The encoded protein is CASSYRDRGLYEQYF.